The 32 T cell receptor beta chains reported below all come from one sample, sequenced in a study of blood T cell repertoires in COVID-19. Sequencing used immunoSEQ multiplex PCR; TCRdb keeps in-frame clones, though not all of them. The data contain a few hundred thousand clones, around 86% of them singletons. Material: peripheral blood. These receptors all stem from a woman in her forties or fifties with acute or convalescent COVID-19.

CDR3 DNA sequence: TGCGCCAGCAGCTTCGGGACACTCAATGAGCAGTTCTTC. Amino acids: CASSFGTLNEQFF. J is TRBJ2-1 and V is TRBV5-1, with D tentatively TRBD1 (6 bases). The CDR3 is 13 amino acids. V dropped 2 bases and J dropped 6 bases, with 9 bases sitting between them. Germline CDR1 is SGHRS and CDR2 is YFSETQ.

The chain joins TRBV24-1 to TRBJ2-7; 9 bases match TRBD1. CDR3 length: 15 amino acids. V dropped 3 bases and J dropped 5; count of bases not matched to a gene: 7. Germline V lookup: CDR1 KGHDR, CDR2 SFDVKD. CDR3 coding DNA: TGTGCCACCAGTGATCCCTCCGGGACAGGGAACGAGCAGTACTTC. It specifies CATSDPSGTGNEQYF.

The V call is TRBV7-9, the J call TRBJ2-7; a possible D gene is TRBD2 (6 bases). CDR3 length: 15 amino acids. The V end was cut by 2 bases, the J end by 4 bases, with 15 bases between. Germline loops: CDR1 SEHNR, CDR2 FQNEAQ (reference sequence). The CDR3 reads CASSLLGGLKYEQYF. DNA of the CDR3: TGTGCCAGCAGCTTACTGGGGGGACTCAAGTACGAGCAGTACTTC. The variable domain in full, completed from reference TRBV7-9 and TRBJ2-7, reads DTGVSQNPRHKITKRGQNVTFRCDPISEHNRLYWYRQTLGQGPEFLTYFQNEAQLEKSRLLSDRFSAERPKGSFSTLEIQRTEQGDSAMYLCASSLLGGLKYEQYFGPGTRLTVT.

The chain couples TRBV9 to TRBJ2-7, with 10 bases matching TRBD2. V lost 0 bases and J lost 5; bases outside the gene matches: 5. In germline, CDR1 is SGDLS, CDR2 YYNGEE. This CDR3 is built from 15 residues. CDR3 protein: CASSVVLAGVNEQYF. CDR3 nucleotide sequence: TGTGCCAGCAGCGTAGTCCTAGCGGGAGTAAACGAGCAGTACTTC.

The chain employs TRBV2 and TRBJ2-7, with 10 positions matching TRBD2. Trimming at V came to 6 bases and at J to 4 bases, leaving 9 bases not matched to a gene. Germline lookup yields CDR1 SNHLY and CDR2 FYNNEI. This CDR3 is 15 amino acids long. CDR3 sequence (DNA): TGTGCCAGCAGGCGTGGCCTAGCGGGAGAGTACGAGCAGTACTTC. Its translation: CASRRGLAGEYEQYF. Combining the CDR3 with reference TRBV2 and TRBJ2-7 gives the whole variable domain EPEVTQTPSHQVTQMGQEVILRCVPISNHLYFYWYRQILGQKVEFLVSFYNNEISEKSEIFDDQFSVERPDGSNFTLKIRSTKLEDSAMYFCASRRGLAGEYEQYFGPGTRLTVT.

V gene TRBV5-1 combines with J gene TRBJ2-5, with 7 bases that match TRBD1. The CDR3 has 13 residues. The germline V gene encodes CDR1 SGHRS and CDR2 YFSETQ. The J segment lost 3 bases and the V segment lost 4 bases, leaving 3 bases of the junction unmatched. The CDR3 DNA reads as TGCGCCAGCAGCCGTGGGACAGAAGAGACCCAGTACTTC. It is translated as CASSRGTEETQYF.

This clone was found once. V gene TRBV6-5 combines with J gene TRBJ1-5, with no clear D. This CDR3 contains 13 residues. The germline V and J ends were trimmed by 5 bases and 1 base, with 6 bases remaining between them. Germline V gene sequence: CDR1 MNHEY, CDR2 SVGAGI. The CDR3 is CASSPRSNQPQHF. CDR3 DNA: TGTGCCAGCAGTCCCAGGAGCAATCAGCCCCAGCATTTT.

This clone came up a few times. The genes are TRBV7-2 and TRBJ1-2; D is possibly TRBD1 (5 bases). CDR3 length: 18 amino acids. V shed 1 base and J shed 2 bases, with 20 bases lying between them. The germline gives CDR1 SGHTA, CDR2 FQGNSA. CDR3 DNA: TGTGCCAGCAGCTTAGTTTGGCAGGGCCACCTCTACAACTATGGCTACACCTTC. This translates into CASSLVWQGHLYNYGYTF.

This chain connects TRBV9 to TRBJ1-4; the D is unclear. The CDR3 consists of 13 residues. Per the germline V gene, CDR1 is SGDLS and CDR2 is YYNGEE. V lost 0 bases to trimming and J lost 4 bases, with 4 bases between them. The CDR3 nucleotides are TGTGCCAGCAGCGTAGGCGGTAATGAAAAACTGTTTTTT. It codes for CASSVGGNEKLFF.

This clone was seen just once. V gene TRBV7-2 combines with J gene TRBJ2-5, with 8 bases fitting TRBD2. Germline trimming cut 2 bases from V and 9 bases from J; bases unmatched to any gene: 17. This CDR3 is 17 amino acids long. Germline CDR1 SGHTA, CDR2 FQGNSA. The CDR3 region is CASSLRAETSVPLPQYF. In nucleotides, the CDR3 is TGTGCCAGCAGCTTAAGGGCGGAGACTAGCGTGCCACTGCCCCAGTACTTC.

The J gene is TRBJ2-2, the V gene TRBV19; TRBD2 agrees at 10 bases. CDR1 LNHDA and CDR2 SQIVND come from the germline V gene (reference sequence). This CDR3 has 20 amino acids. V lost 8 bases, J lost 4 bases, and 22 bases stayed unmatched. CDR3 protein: CASEQRRLAGELEVTGELFF. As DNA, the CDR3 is TGTGCCAGTGAACAAAGGCGTCTAGCGGGAGAGTTAGAGGTCACCGGGGAGCTGTTTTTT. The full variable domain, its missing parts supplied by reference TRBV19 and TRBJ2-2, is DGGITQSPKYLFRKEGQNVTLSCEQNLNHDAMYWYRQDPGQGLRLIYYSQIVNDFQKGDIAEGYSVSREKKESFPLTVTSAQKNPTAFYLCASEQRRLAGELEVTGELFFGEGSRLTVL.

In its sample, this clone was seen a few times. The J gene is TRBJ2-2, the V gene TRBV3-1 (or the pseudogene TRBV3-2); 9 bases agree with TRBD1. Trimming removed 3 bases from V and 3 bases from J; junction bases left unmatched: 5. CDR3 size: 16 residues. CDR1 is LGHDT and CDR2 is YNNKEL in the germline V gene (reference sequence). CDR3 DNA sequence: TGTGCCAGCAGCCAGTGGGACAGGGTGGACACCGGGGAGCTGTTTTTT. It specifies CASSQWDRVDTGELFF.

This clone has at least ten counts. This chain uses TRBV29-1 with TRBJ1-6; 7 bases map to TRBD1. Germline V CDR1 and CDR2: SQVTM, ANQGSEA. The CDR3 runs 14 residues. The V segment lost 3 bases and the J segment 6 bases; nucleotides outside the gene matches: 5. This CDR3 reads CSVETGRSNSPLHF. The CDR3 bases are TGCAGCGTTGAGACAGGGCGAAGTAATTCACCCCTCCACTTT. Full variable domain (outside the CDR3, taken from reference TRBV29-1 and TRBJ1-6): SAVISQKPSRDICQRGTSLTIQCQVDSQVTMMFWYRQQPGQSLTLIATANQGSEATYESGFVIDKFPISRPNLTFSTLTVSNMSPEDSSIYLCSVETGRSNSPLHFGNGTRLTVT.

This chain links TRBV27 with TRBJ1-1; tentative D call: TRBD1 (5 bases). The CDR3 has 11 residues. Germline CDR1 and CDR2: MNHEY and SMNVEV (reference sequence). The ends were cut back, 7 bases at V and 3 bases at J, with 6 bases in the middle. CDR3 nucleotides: TGTGCCAGCAAGGGGTACACTGAAGCTTTCTTT. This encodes CASKGYTEAFF.

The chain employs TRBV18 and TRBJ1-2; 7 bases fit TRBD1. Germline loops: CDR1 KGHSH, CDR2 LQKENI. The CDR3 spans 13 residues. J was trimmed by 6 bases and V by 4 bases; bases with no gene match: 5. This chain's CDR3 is CASSHDRVDGYTF. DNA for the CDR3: TGTGCCAGCTCACACGACAGGGTAGATGGCTACACCTTC.

The CDR3 DNA reads TGTGCCACCAGTGATCAGCGGATTCTCCAAGAGACCCAGTACTTC. Its protein is CATSDQRILQETQYF. The V call is TRBV24-1, the J call TRBJ2-5; tentatively, D is TRBD2 (5 bases). The CDR3 has 15 amino acids. V was pared by 3 bases and J by 1 base, with 11 bases between. CDR1 is KGHDR and CDR2 is SFDVKD in the germline V gene.

The CDR3 region has the DNA TGTGCCAGCAGACGGGACAGGCGAGCAACTAATGAAAAACTGTTTTTT. Protein product: CASRRDRRATNEKLFF. J is TRBJ1-4 and V is TRBV28; 8 positions agree with TRBD1. The CDR3 is 16 amino acids. Germline CDR1 reads MDHEN; CDR2 reads SYDVKM. Trimming took 6 bases from V and 0 from J; bases not matched to a gene: 6.

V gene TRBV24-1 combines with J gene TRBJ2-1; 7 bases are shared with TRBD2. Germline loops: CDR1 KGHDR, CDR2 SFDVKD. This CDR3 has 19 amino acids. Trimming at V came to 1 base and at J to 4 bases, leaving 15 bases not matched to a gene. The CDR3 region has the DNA TGTGCCACCAGTGATTTAAAATTCGGGGGGATTCTTCGGTACAATGAGCAGTTCTTC. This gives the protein CATSDLKFGGILRYNEQFF.

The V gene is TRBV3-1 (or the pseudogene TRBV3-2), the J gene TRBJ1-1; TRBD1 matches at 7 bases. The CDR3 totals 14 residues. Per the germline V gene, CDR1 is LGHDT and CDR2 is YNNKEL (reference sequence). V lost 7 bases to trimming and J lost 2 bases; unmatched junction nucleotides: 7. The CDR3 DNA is TGTGCCAGCAACCACTGGGACAGAAACACTGAAGCTTTCTTT. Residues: CASNHWDRNTEAFF.

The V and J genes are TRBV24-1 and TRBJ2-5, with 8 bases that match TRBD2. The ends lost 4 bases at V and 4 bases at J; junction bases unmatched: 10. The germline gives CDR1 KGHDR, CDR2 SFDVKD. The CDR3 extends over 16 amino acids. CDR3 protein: CATSEELGLGGETQYF. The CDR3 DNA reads TGTGCCACCAGTGAGGAACTGGGACTAGGAGGAGAGACCCAGTACTTC.

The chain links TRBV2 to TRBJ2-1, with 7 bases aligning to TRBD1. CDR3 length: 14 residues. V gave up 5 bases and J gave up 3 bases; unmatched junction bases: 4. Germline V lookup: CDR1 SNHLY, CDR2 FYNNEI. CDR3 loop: CASSIQGLYNEQFF. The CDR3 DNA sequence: TGTGCCAGCAGTATACAGGGGCTCTACAATGAGCAGTTCTTC.

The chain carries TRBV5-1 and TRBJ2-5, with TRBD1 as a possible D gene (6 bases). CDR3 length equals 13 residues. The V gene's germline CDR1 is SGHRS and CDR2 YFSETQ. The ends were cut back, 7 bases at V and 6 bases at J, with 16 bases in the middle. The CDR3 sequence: CASRDTLSQTQYF. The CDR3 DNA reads TGCGCCAGCCGGGACACACTATCCCAGACCCAGTACTTC.

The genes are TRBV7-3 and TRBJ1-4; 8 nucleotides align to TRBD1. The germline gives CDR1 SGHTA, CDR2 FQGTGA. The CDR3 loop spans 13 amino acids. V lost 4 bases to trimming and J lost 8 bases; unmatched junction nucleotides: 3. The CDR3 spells CASSSTGGEKLFF. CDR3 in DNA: TGTGCCAGCAGCTCCACAGGGGGAGAAAAACTGTTTTTT.

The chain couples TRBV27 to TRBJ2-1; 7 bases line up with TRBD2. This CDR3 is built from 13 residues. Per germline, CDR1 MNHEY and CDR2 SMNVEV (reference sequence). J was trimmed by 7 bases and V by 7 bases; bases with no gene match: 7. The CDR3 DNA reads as TGTGCCAGCACCAGCGCGGGAGCGAATGAGCAGTTCTTC. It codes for CASTSAGANEQFF.

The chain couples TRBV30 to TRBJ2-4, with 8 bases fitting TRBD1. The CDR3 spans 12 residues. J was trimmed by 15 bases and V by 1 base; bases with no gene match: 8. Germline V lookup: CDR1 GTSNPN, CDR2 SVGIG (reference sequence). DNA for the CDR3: TGTGCCTGGAGTGCTCAGGGGGCTAGTCTGTACTTC. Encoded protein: CAWSAQGASLYF.

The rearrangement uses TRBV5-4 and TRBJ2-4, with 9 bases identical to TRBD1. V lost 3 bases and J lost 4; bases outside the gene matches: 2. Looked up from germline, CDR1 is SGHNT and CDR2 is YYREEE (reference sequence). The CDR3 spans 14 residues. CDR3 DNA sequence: TGTGCCAGCAGCTCGGACAGGGGAAAAAACATTCAGTACTTC. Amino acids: CASSSDRGKNIQYF.

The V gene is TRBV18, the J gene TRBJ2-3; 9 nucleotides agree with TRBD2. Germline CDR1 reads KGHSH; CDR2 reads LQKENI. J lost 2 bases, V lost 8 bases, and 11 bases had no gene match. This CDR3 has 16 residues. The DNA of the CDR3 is TGTGCCAGCACAGATATAGCGGGAGCGGACACAGATACGCAGTATTTT. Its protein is CASTDIAGADTDTQYF.

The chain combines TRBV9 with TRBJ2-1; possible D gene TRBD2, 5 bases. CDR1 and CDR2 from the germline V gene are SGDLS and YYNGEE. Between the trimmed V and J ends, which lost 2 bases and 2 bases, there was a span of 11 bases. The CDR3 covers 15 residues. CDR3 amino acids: CASSVLASPYNEQFF. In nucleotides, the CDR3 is TGTGCCAGCAGCGTCTTAGCGTCGCCCTACAATGAGCAGTTCTTC.

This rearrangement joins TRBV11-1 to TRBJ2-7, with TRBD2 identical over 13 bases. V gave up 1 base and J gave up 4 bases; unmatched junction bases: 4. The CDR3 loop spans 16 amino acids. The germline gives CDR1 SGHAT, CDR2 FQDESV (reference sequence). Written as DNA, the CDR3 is TGTGCCAGCAGCTTAGGGACTAGCGGGAGTGCTTACGAGCAGTACTTC. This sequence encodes CASSLGTSGSAYEQYF.

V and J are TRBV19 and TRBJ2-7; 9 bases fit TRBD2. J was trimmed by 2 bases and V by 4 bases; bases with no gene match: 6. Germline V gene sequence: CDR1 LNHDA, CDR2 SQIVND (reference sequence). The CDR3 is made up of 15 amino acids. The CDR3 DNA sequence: TGTGCCAGTAGTAACCCAGCGGGAGGCACCTACGAGCAGTACTTC. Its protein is CASSNPAGGTYEQYF.

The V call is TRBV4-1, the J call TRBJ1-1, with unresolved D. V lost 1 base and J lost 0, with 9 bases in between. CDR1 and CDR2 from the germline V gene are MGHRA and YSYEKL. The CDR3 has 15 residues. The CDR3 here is CASSQAPSLNTEAFF. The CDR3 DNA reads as TGCGCCAGCAGCCAAGCACCCAGTCTGAACACTGAAGCTTTCTTT.

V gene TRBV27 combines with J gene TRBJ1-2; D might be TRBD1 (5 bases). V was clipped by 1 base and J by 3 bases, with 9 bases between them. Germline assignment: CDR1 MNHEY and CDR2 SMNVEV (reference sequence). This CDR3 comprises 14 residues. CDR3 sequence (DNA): TGTGCCAGCAGTTTATTATGGGGGGACTATGGCTACACCTTC. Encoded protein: CASSLLWGDYGYTF.